Presented here are 8 T cell receptor beta chains from one specimen sequenced in a study of blood T cell repertoires in COVID-19. The table came from immunoSEQ multiplex PCR; TCRdb's copy has only in-frame clones and leaves some out. This sample has 50,000 to 65,000 clones; about 75% occur once, and the top ten carry 51%. Sequenced material: PBMCs or T cells enriched from blood (not recorded which). Receptors originate from a woman in her fifties or sixties who had been exposed to COVID-19.

The CDR3, as DNA: TGTGCCACCAGTGACAGCCTTTCAGGAGGTGGCTACACCTTC. Its translation is CATSDSLSGGGYTF. The chain employs TRBV24-1 and TRBJ1-2; D not resolved. V was shortened by 4 bases and J by 7 bases, with 15 bases between the two germline ends. Germline V gene data show CDR1 as KGHDR and CDR2 as SFDVKD. The CDR3 consists of 14 residues.

The chain combines TRBV18 with TRBJ1-6; 7 positions match TRBD1. Germline V lookup: CDR1 KGHSH, CDR2 LQKENI. The V segment lost 4 bases and the J segment 5 bases; nucleotides outside the gene matches: 8. This CDR3 is 16 amino acids long. CDR3 bases: TGTGCCAGCTCACGAGGGCCGGGACAGAATAATTCACCCCTCCACTTT. Translated, it gives CASSRGPGQNNSPLHF.

This clone was seen a few times. This chain links TRBV29-1 with TRBJ2-1, with 10 bases lining up with TRBD1. Germline-derived CDR1 and CDR2 are SQVTM and ANQGSEA. This CDR3 has 17 amino acids. V lost 6 bases to trimming and J lost 8 bases; unmatched junction nucleotides: 19. DNA for the CDR3: TGCAGCGTATTGGGATTAGCCGGGACAGGGGTTAGCGATGAGCAGTTCTTC. It encodes CSVLGLAGTGVSDEQFF.

This chain links TRBV3-1 (or the pseudogene TRBV3-2) with TRBJ2-1; 8 bases agree with TRBD1. This CDR3 comprises 12 residues. V lost 5 bases, J lost 14 bases, and 8 bases stayed unmatched. Germline V gives CDR1 LGHDT, CDR2 YNNKEL (reference sequence). CDR3 bases: TGTGCCAGCAGCTATAGACAGGGGAGTAAGTTCTTC. Protein product: CASSYRQGSKFF.

This rearrangement joins TRBV5-1 to TRBJ1-2; the D gene is possibly TRBD1 (5 bases). CDR1 and CDR2 from the germline V gene are SGHRS and YFSETQ. Trimming stripped 0 bases from V and 6 bases from J, with 12 bases between. The CDR3 spans 14 residues. The CDR3: CASSLGAQGDGYTF. Written as DNA, the CDR3 is TGCGCCAGCAGCTTGGGGGCCCAGGGCGATGGCTACACCTTC.

The chain combines TRBV11-2 with TRBJ2-7; a weak D match, TRBD2 (6 bases). The CDR3 has 14 amino acids. Germline-derived CDR1 and CDR2 are SGHAT and FQNNGV. The V end was cut by 5 bases, the J end by 2 bases, with 13 bases between. In DNA, the CDR3 is TGTGCCAGCAGCCCATTAGCGGTCCCCTACGAGCAGTACTTC. This encodes CASSPLAVPYEQYF.

The V gene is TRBV7-9, the J gene TRBJ2-7; the D gene is possibly TRBD1 (6 bases). The V and J ends lost 0 bases and 5 bases respectively, with 8 bases between them. There are 13 residues in the CDR3. Germline V gene data show CDR1 as SEHNR and CDR2 as FQNEAQ (reference sequence). The CDR3 sequence: CASSLAGADEQYF. CDR3 bases: TGTGCCAGCAGCTTAGCGGGGGCGGACGAGCAGTACTTC.

This clone was detected once. This chain connects TRBV5-1 to TRBJ2-7, with a tentative D call TRBD1 (5 bases). V lost 0 bases to trimming and J lost 0 bases, with 7 bases between them. The germline V gene has CDR1 SGHRS and CDR2 YFSETQ. The CDR3 has 14 residues. The DNA of the CDR3 is TGCGCCAGCAGCTTGGGGGGCCTCTCCTACGAGCAGTACTTC. Amino acids: CASSLGGLSYEQYF.